This entry lists 25 T cell receptor beta chains sequenced from one sample in a study of cytomegalovirus exposure and HLA in healthy donors. Primers included in the PCR were 60 Vbeta and 13 Jbeta primers. Profiled with immunoSEQ multiplex PCR; TCRdb holds only in-frame clones, not every one. The sample carries fewer than 200,000 clones, about 13% recorded once. Sequenced: PBMCs. Every receptor here comes from a man aged 45-65 years in good health and CMV-seropositive.

This clone has a handful of counts. The chain uses TRBV9 and TRBJ1-1; D is unresolved. Deletions cut 0 bases from V and 6 bases from J, with 15 bases between. Germline-derived CDR1 and CDR2 are SGDLS and YYNGEE. The CDR3 sequence is 15 residues long. In DNA form, the CDR3 reads TGTGCCAGCAGCGTAGGTCACCCCGCTAGGCCTGAAGCTTTCTTT. Translation: CASSVGHPARPEAFF.

V gene TRBV6-4 combines with J gene TRBJ2-7; D call uncertain. Germline CDR1 reads MRHNA; CDR2 reads SNTAGT. The CDR3 runs to 13 residues. Trimming took 8 bases from V and 5 from J, leaving 16 bases between them. The chain's CDR3 is CASPRLSSHEQYF. The CDR3 DNA follows: TGTGCCAGCCCTCGGTTGAGTTCCCACGAGCAGTACTTC.

The V and J genes are TRBV28 and TRBJ1-1; TRBD1 is a possible D gene (6 bases). Between the trimmed V and J ends, which lost 4 bases and 4 bases, there was a span of 13 bases. The CDR3 has 14 amino acids. CDR1 MDHEN and CDR2 SYDVKM come from the germline V gene. This chain's CDR3 is CASSSPGAITEAFF. The CDR3 DNA sequence: TGTGCCAGCAGTTCCCCAGGGGCGATCACTGAAGCTTTCTTT.

This clone has just a few counts. This sequence joins TRBV5-4 and TRBJ2-1; 11 bases fit TRBD2. Germline CDR1 is SGHNT and CDR2 is YYREEE (reference sequence). The CDR3 consists of 18 residues. V dropped 5 bases and J dropped 1; count of bases not matched to a gene: 11. In DNA, the CDR3 is TGTGCCAGCAGTTCTACTAGCGGGGGCCCCTTTTCCTACAATGAGCAGTTCTTC. Translation gives CASSSTSGGPFSYNEQFF. The whole variable domain, remainder taken from reference TRBV5-4 and TRBJ2-1, is ETGVTQSPTHLIKTRGQQVTLRCSSQSGHNTVSWYQQALGQGPQFIFQYYREEENGRGNFPPRFSGLQFPNYSSELNVNALELDDSALYLCASSSTSGGPFSYNEQFFGPGTRLTVL.

This clone was recorded a few times. J is TRBJ2-7 and V is TRBV6-5; D is unresolved. The CDR3 is 13 residues long. V shed 2 bases and J shed 6 bases, with 11 bases lying between them. The germline V gene encodes CDR1 MNHEY and CDR2 SVGAGI. The CDR3 here is CASSYNIPGEQYF. The CDR3 bases are TGTGCCAGCAGTTACAACATACCAGGCGAGCAGTACTTC.

This clone was seen a handful of times. The chain couples TRBV14 to TRBJ1-1, with 7 bases identical to TRBD1. Germline trimming cut 1 base from V and 3 bases from J; bases unmatched to any gene: 8. Germline V CDR1 and CDR2: SGHDN, FVKESK. This CDR3 has 16 residues. CDR3 DNA sequence: TGTGCCAGCAGCCAAGCCCTGACAGGGAAGCACACTGAAGCTTTCTTT. Protein: CASSQALTGKHTEAFF.

This clone was found a few times. V gene TRBV5-4 combines with J gene TRBJ2-6; no reliable D call. The CDR3 loop spans 16 amino acids. Trimming took off 5 bases at V and 0 bases at J, with 12 bases between the two ends. Per the germline V gene, CDR1 is SGHNT and CDR2 is YYREEE (reference sequence). CDR3 nucleotides: TGTGCCAGCAGTGATGACTTACCCTCTGGGGCCAACGTCCTGACTTTC. Encoded protein: CASSDDLPSGANVLTF.

The chain recombines TRBV28 with TRBJ1-5, with D maybe TRBD1 (6 bases). Trimming removed 2 bases at V and 6 bases at J, with 14 bases between. CDR3 length: 15 amino acids. Germline-derived CDR1 and CDR2 are MDHEN and SYDVKM. CDR3: CASSLGIRGAQPQHF. The CDR3 DNA follows: TGTGCCAGCAGTTTAGGAATCAGGGGAGCTCAGCCCCAGCATTTT.

V gene TRBV4-3 combines with J gene TRBJ2-1; TRBD2 matches at 9 bases. This CDR3 is built from 17 residues. Trimming removed 0 bases from V and 3 bases from J; junction bases left unmatched: 6. From germline, CDR1 is LGHNA and CDR2 YSLEER. The CDR3 DNA reads as TGCGCCAGCAGCCAAGATATTGCTAGCGGGGACTACAATGAGCAGTTCTTC. It translates to CASSQDIASGDYNEQFF.

This clone was found a few times. The chain carries TRBV20-1 and TRBJ2-5; no definite D call. Trimming pared 4 bases from V and 5 bases from J, leaving 5 bases between. The CDR3 loop spans 10 amino acids. CDR1 DFQATT and CDR2 SNEGSKA come from the germline V gene (reference sequence). CDR3 sequence: CSATGETQYF. The CDR3 region has the DNA TGCAGTGCTACCGGGGAGACCCAGTACTTC.

The DNA for the CDR3 is TGTGCCAGTACGAAAGGGGGAGTAGATACGCAGTATTTT. Encoded protein: CASTKGGVDTQYF. The V and J genes are TRBV19 and TRBJ2-3, with D tentatively TRBD1 (6 bases). The CDR3 runs to 13 residues. Germline V gene lookup returns CDR1 LNHDA and CDR2 SQIVND (reference sequence). V lost 7 bases and J lost 5, with 13 bases in between.

The V call is TRBV19, the J call TRBJ2-5; TRBD1 agrees at 9 bases. Germline values: CDR1 LNHDA, CDR2 SQIVND (reference sequence). The CDR3 is 15 amino acids. V was pared by 6 bases and J by 7 bases, with 12 bases of the junction left unmatched. The CDR3 loop reads CASSPGTGRRGTQYF. The CDR3 nucleotides read TGTGCCAGTAGCCCCGGGACAGGGAGGCGTGGGACCCAGTACTTC.

The J gene is TRBJ1-1, the V gene TRBV5-1; D might be TRBD1 (5 bases). This CDR3 is built from 15 residues. Germline loops: CDR1 SGHRS, CDR2 YFSETQ. The germline V and J ends were trimmed by 4 bases and 4 bases, with 17 bases remaining between them. CDR3 loop: CASSLSGGEATEAFF. The CDR3 DNA sequence: TGCGCCAGCAGCCTCTCAGGAGGGGAGGCCACTGAAGCTTTCTTT.

The rearrangement links TRBV27 to TRBJ2-5, with D perhaps matching TRBD2 (5 bases). Deletions cut 3 bases from V and 4 bases from J, with 12 bases between. Germline loops: CDR1 MNHEY, CDR2 SMNVEV (reference sequence). The CDR3 covers 14 residues. CDR3 sequence: CASSFPGRGETQYF. The CDR3 nucleotides are TGTGCCAGCAGTTTCCCCGGACGGGGAGAGACCCAGTACTTC.

This clone was recorded a few times. The chain links TRBV6-1 to TRBJ1-6; D call uncertain. Germline CDR1 MNHNS, CDR2 SASEGT. The CDR3 contains 18 residues. Trimming removed 1 base from V and 10 bases from J, with 23 bases in between. CDR3 bases: TGTGCCAGCAGTGAAGATCTAACTCCTAGTCGGGGATCCTCACCCCTCCACTTT. It translates to CASSEDLTPSRGSSPLHF.

This clone was counted between two and nine times. V is TRBV27 and J is TRBJ2-1; possibly TRBD2 for D (5 bases). The length of the CDR3 is 17 residues. Germline V gives CDR1 MNHEY, CDR2 SMNVEV (reference sequence). V lost 6 bases, J lost 4 bases, and 22 bases lay in between. The CDR3 DNA reads as TGTGCCAGCAGGGACTCCCTCGCAGGCCTCTTATACAATGAGCAGTTCTTC. Protein sequence: CASRDSLAGLLYNEQFF.

CDR3 protein: CATSLGVSEPQHF. CDR3 DNA sequence: TGTGCCACCAGCCTAGGGGTAAGCGAGCCCCAGCATTTT. The genes are TRBV15 and TRBJ1-5; D is perhaps TRBD1 (5 bases). V was shortened by 5 bases and J by 8 bases, with 13 bases between the two germline ends. CDR1 LNHNV and CDR2 YYDKDF come from the germline V gene (reference sequence). CDR3 length: 13 residues. The full variable domain, rest sourced from reference TRBV15 and TRBJ1-5, is DAMVIQNPRYQVTQFGKPVTLSCSQTLNHNVMYWYQQKSSQAPKLLFHYYDKDFNNEADTPDNFQSRRPNTSFCFLDIRSPGLGDTAMYLCATSLGVSEPQHFGDGTRLSIL.

Only a few counts were recorded for this clone. This chain connects TRBV7-2 to TRBJ1-3, with a weak D call TRBD1 (6 bases). The germline V gene encodes CDR1 SGHTA and CDR2 FQGNSA. This CDR3 contains 14 residues. V was trimmed by 2 bases and J by 4 bases, leaving 9 bases between them. CDR3 loop: CASSLLGAGNTIYF. The CDR3 nucleotides are TGTGCCAGCAGCTTATTGGGGGCAGGAAACACCATATATTTT.

The chain couples TRBV27 to TRBJ1-1; maybe TRBD1 (5 bases). With 8 bases removed from V and 1 base from J, the gap between germline ends came to 11 bases. This CDR3 has 13 amino acids. Germline loops: CDR1 MNHEY, CDR2 SMNVEV (reference sequence). For the CDR3, the DNA is TGTGCCAGCTCCTTAGGGGAGAACACTGAAGCTTTCTTT. Protein sequence: CASSLGENTEAFF.

The rearrangement uses TRBV5-1 and TRBJ1-2; the D gene is possibly TRBD1 (6 bases). The V gene's germline CDR1 is SGHRS and CDR2 YFSETQ. V was cut by 4 bases and J by 0 bases, with 13 bases left in between. The CDR3 is made up of 15 amino acids. The CDR3 is CASSDRTVANYGYTF. The DNA of the CDR3 is TGCGCCAGCAGCGACAGGACGGTCGCTAACTATGGCTACACCTTC.

The V gene is TRBV19, the J gene TRBJ1-5; TRBD1 matches 7 bases. The V segment lost 7 bases and the J segment 0 bases; nucleotides outside the gene matches: 6. The CDR3 runs to 15 residues. CDR1 is LNHDA, CDR2 SQIVND, per germline (reference sequence). The CDR3 here is CASNSRGISNQPQHF. CDR3 DNA: TGTGCCAGTAACTCCAGGGGGATTAGCAATCAGCCCCAGCATTTT. Drawing the rest from reference TRBV19 and TRBJ1-5, the complete variable domain is DGGITQSPKYLFRKEGQNVTLSCEQNLNHDAMYWYRQDPGQGLRLIYYSQIVNDFQKGDIAEGYSVSREKKESFPLTVTSAQKNPTAFYLCASNSRGISNQPQHFGDGTRLSIL.

This sequence joins TRBV7-2 and TRBJ2-1; 13 bases agree with TRBD2. V shed 5 bases and J 6 bases; nucleotides not matched to a gene: 4. CDR3 length: 15 residues. Germline V gene lookup returns CDR1 SGHTA and CDR2 FQGNSA. CDR3 sequence: CASSPGLAGVNEQFF. The CDR3 DNA reads TGTGCCAGCAGCCCCGGACTAGCGGGGGTCAATGAGCAGTTCTTC.

The chain joins TRBV4-1 to TRBJ2-3; 8 nucleotides line up with TRBD1. The germline CDR1 and CDR2 sequences are MGHRA and YSYEKL. V lost 3 bases to trimming and J lost 2 bases; unmatched junction nucleotides: 10. CDR3 length: 17 residues. The CDR3 coding sequence is TGCGCCAGCAGCCACCCAAGACAGGGGCCGTACACAGATACGCAGTATTTT. It translates to CASSHPRQGPYTDTQYF.

V is TRBV7-2 and J is TRBJ1-1, with no clear D. This CDR3 spans 15 amino acids. Deletions cut 4 bases from V and 0 bases from J, with 12 bases between. CDR1 is SGHTA and CDR2 is FQGNSA in the germline V gene. The CDR3: CASSSQAGMNTEAFF. The DNA for the CDR3 is TGTGCCAGCAGCTCTCAGGCGGGGATGAACACTGAAGCTTTCTTT.

The genes are TRBV5-8 and TRBJ2-7, with a weak D call TRBD1 (5 bases). Germline CDR1 reads SGHTS; CDR2 reads YDEGEE. V gave up 0 bases and J gave up 3 bases, with 13 bases separating them. The CDR3 covers 15 residues. The CDR3 is CASSLEQGYFYEQYF. The CDR3 nucleotides read TGTGCCAGCAGCTTGGAGCAGGGTTATTTCTACGAGCAGTACTTC.